This paragraph covers one TCR beta chain sequence. The PCR contained 60 Vbeta and 13 Jbeta primers. Method: immunoSEQ multiplex PCR; TCRdb's copy keeps in-frame clones and lacks some. The sample carries roughly 200,000 clones, around 64% recorded once. This entry belongs to a study of cytomegalovirus exposure and HLA in healthy donors. V lost 3 bases to trimming and J lost 1 base, with 12 bases between them. The CDR3 covers 15 residues. The germline gives CDR1 MDHEN, CDR2 SYDVKM. Sequenced input: PBMCs. The TCR comes from a man aged 35-49 years in good health and CMV-seropositive. The V and J genes are TRBV28 and TRBJ1-2; TRBD1 is a possible D gene (5 bases). The CDR3 loop is CASSLRQLFNYGYTF. The CDR3 DNA sequence: TGTGCCAGCAGTTTGAGACAGCTATTTAACTATGGCTACACCTTC.